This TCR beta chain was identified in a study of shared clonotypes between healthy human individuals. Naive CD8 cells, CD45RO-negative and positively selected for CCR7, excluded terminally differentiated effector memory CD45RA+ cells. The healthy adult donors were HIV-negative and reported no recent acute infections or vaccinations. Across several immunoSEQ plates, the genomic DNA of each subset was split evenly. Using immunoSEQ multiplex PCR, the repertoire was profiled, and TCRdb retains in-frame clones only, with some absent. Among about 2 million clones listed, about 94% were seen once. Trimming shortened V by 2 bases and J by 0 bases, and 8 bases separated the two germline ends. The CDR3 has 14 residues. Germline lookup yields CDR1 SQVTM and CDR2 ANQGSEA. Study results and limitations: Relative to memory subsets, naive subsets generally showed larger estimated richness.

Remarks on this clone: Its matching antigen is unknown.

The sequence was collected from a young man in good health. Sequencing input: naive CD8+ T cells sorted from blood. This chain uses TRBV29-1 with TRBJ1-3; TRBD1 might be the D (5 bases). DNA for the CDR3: TGCAGCGTTGAACTGGGACTCTCTGGAAACACCATATATTTT. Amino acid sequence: CSVELGLSGNTIYF.